The clone carrying this T cell receptor (beta chain) was observed a few times. Its matching antigen is unknown. This entry is derived from a study of beta chain features in type 1 diabetes. General study points: Type 1 diabetes patients had VDJ junctions that carried fewer insertions and more deletions. Patients with Type 1 diabetes showed moderately but significantly shorter TCRB CDR3s in all four CD4+ subsets.

As every portion of the isolated RNA was reverse transcribed, the sequencing read expressed TCRB transcripts. The repertoire was sequenced with immunoSEQ multiplex PCR; TCRdb's copy has only in-frame clones and lacks some. Here the sample spans hundreds of thousands of clones, over 10% being singletons. Purities over 95% were achieved in all sorted populations. Germline V lookup: CDR1 ENHRY, CDR2 SYGVKD. The germline V and J ends were trimmed by 7 bases and 1 base, with 13 bases remaining between them. This CDR3 has 14 residues. The TCR sequence derives from a man in his late teens or twenties with type 1 diabetes. Sample: naive CD4+ T cells from blood. The chain has TRBV10-3 and TRBJ1-1; no clear D. The CDR3 DNA reads as TGTGCCATCAAGGGCCACCAGGAGAACACTGAAGCTTTCTTT. Encoded protein: CAIKGHQENTEAFF.